This T cell receptor (beta chain) was identified during a study of cytomegalovirus exposure and HLA in healthy donors. It was with 60 Vbeta and 13 Jbeta primers that the PCR ran. As processed by the authors: The count from a later analysis was some 76 million unique TCR beta chains, some 9.9 million of them shared. Assay used: immunoSEQ multiplex PCR; TCRdb lists only in-frame clones, some missing. V, J and clone size are those of that table, while D and trimming were read from the DNA. The repertoire includes 95,000 to 110,000 clones, around 69% of them detected once, and about 2% sits in the top ten. The V gene end was trimmed by 7 bases and the J gene end by 5 bases; junction bases not matched to a gene: 16. Germline CDR1 is SGHTS and CDR2 is YDEGEE. The CDR3 is 16 amino acids.

This TCR came from a man between 18 and 35 years old in good health and CMV-seronegative. What was sequenced was PBMCs. This rearrangement joins TRBV5-8 to TRBJ2-5; 8 bases fit TRBD2. The CDR3 DNA reads TGTGCCAGCCGCCGGGGGGGGAGTCGTCCGTTCGAGACCCAGTACTTC. This gives the protein CASRRGGSRPFETQYF.